What follows are 18 T cell receptor beta chains derived from one specimen sequenced in a study of CD8+ T cells in alopecia areata. Following RNA extraction, reverse transcription yielded cDNA that acted as the sequencing template. The repertoire was sequenced with immunoSEQ multiplex PCR; TCRdb's copy has only in-frame clones and lacks some. The repertoire includes under 85,000 clones, 45% to 50% of them detected once, and 17% sits in the top ten. The material sequenced was CD8+ T cells sorted from blood, taken at week 0. These TCRs come from a human donor with alopecia areata.

The chain links TRBV9 to TRBJ2-3; D remains ambiguous. The germline CDR1 and CDR2 sequences are SGDLS and YYNGEE. This CDR3 contains 13 residues. V shed 4 bases and J shed 0 bases, with 6 bases lying between them. The CDR3 sequence: CASSPISTDTQYF. CDR3 DNA: TGTGCCAGCAGCCCTATTAGCACAGATACGCAGTATTTT.

V usage is TRBV4-1 and J usage is TRBJ2-7; the D is unclear. The germline gives CDR1 MGHRA, CDR2 YSYEKL. V dropped 1 base and J dropped 6 bases, with 10 bases sitting between them. The length of the CDR3 is 13 residues. The CDR3 bases are TGCGCCAGCAGCCAAGGTCTAATCCTCGAGCAGTACTTC. This codes for CASSQGLILEQYF.

The chain joins TRBV28 to TRBJ2-7; D unclear. The V gene lost 5 bases and the J gene lost 7 bases, with 9 bases spanning the gap. Germline CDR1 reads MDHEN; CDR2 reads SYDVKM. The CDR3 covers 11 residues. Written as DNA, the CDR3 is TGTGCCAGCAGTCTGGGTCAGGAGCAGTACTTC. Translating gives CASSLGQEQYF.

The chain uses TRBV7-9 and TRBJ2-1; D might be TRBD2 (6 bases). V gave up 4 bases and J gave up 7 bases, with 17 bases separating them. The CDR3 contains 15 residues. Germline CDR1 and CDR2: SEHNR and FQNEAQ (reference sequence). The CDR3 bases are TGTGCCAGCAGCTCCGGCGTGGGCGCGGGGAATGAGCAGTTCTTC. This sequence encodes CASSSGVGAGNEQFF.

This clone was seen a few times. Other nucleotide sequences from this sample produce the same CDR3. The chain uses TRBV9 and TRBJ1-2; D is uncertain. This CDR3 region has 11 residues. Germline CDR1 is SGDLS and CDR2 is YYNGEE. Trimming shortened V by 3 bases and J by 8 bases, and 8 bases separated the two germline ends. As DNA, the CDR3 is TGTGCCAGCAGCGCACTCGGGGGCTACACCTTC. Its translation: CASSALGGYTF. The full variable domain, with the rest looked up from reference TRBV9 and TRBJ1-2, is DSGVTQTPKHLITATGQRVTLRCSPRSGDLSVYWYQQSLDQGLQFLIQYYNGEERAKGNILERFSAQQFPDLHSELNLSSLELGDSALYFCASSALGGYTFGSGTRLTVV.

The table lists this clone with a count of one. This sequence joins TRBV29-1 and TRBJ1-2; D is possibly TRBD1 (5 bases). V gave up 4 bases and J gave up 3 bases, with 6 bases separating them. Germline V gene lookup returns CDR1 SQVTM and CDR2 ANQGSEA. This CDR3 contains 11 residues. The CDR3 spells CSVVGDYGYTF. The CDR3 DNA sequence: TGCAGCGTTGTGGGGGACTATGGCTACACCTTC.

This clone is medium-sized (0.01 to 0.1%). CDR3 DNA sequence: TGTGCCAGCAGCTCAATGAGTGAGCAGTTCTTC. Translating gives CASSSMSEQFF. The rearrangement joins TRBV7-2 to TRBJ2-1; no clear D gene. The CDR3 loop spans 11 amino acids. CDR1 is SGHTA, CDR2 FQGNSA, per germline. V was shortened by 4 bases and J by 9 bases, with 7 bases between the two germline ends.

In its sample, this clone was seen once. The chain has TRBV4-1 and TRBJ2-6; 7 positions match TRBD2. Trimming took 3 bases from V and 1 from J; bases not matched to a gene: 3. Germline-derived CDR1 and CDR2 are MGHRA and YSYEKL. This CDR3 has 16 amino acids. Written as DNA, the CDR3 is TGCGCCAGCAGCCAGGGGGAGGGTTCTGGGGCCAACGTCCTGACTTTC. Translated: CASSQGEGSGANVLTF.

The chain has TRBV9 and TRBJ2-7, with 10 positions matching TRBD1. This CDR3 is built from 15 residues. With V trimmed by 3 bases and J by 4 bases, 7 bases remained unmatched. Germline CDR1 SGDLS, CDR2 YYNGEE. CDR3 residues: CASSAGTGVGYEQYF. The CDR3 nucleotides read TGTGCCAGCAGCGCTGGGACAGGGGTCGGGTACGAGCAGTACTTC.

CDR3: CASSQGAFSEQYF. CDR3 nucleotide sequence: TGCGCCAGCAGCCAAGGCGCATTCTCCGAGCAGTACTTC. The rearrangement joins TRBV4-3 to TRBJ2-7; unclear D gene. The CDR3 totals 13 residues. The V end lost 1 base, the J end lost 6 bases, and 10 bases lay between the germline ends. Germline assignment: CDR1 LGHNA and CDR2 YSLEER.

The chain joins TRBV5-1 to TRBJ2-7; 8 nucleotides match TRBD1. Germline V gene sequence: CDR1 SGHRS, CDR2 YFSETQ. V lost 4 bases to trimming and J lost 2 bases; unmatched junction nucleotides: 8. The CDR3 covers 15 residues. The DNA of the CDR3 is TGCGCCAGCAGCCCTGGGGCAGGGGGCCCCTACGAGCAGTACTTC. Protein product: CASSPGAGGPYEQYF.

The V and J genes are TRBV6-5 and TRBJ1-5, with D hard to call. There are 15 residues in the CDR3. Germline CDR1 reads MNHEY; CDR2 reads SVGAGI. Trimming left V 5 bases short and J 1 base short, with 12 bases between. The CDR3 sequence is CASSTNGVSNQPQHF. DNA of the CDR3: TGTGCCAGCAGTACTAACGGGGTCAGCAATCAGCCCCAGCATTTT.

This chain joins TRBV6-1 and TRBJ2-5, with unresolved D. The CDR3 runs to 13 residues. V lost 1 base and J lost 0, with 3 bases in between. Germline CDR1 and CDR2: MNHNS and SASEGT. CDR3 region: CASSEGNQETQYF. DNA for the CDR3: TGTGCCAGCAGTGAAGGGAACCAAGAGACCCAGTACTTC.

The chain is built from TRBV27 and TRBJ2-7; D might be TRBD1 or TRBD2, each matching 5 bases. V was pared by 4 bases and J by 2 bases, with 21 bases between. This CDR3 comprises 17 residues. Germline CDR1 reads MNHEY; CDR2 reads SMNVEV (reference sequence). The CDR3 sequence is CASSYPIGEGDAYEQYF. CDR3 DNA sequence: TGTGCCAGCAGTTACCCGATCGGGGAAGGGGATGCCTACGAGCAGTACTTC.

This clone was seen a few times. This chain links TRBV11-1 with TRBJ2-7; 14 positions match TRBD2. Germline CDR1 SGHAT, CDR2 FQDESV (reference sequence). Germline trimming cut 5 bases from V and 4 bases from J; bases unmatched to any gene: 7. The length of the CDR3 is 16 residues. CDR3 protein: CASSPSGLAGEYEQYF. DNA of the CDR3: TGTGCCAGCAGCCCCTCGGGACTAGCGGGAGAATACGAGCAGTACTTC. The full variable domain, completed using reference TRBV11-1 and TRBJ2-7, is EAEVAQSPRYKITEKSQAVAFWCDPISGHATLYWYRQILGQGPELLVQFQDESVVDDSQLPKDRFSAERLKGVDSTLKIQPAELGDSAMYLCASSPSGLAGEYEQYFGPGTRLTVT.

This chain links TRBV29-1 with TRBJ1-4; tentatively, D is TRBD1 (5 bases). CDR1 SQVTM and CDR2 ANQGSEA come from the germline V gene. The CDR3 runs to 12 residues. V lost 0 bases to trimming and J lost 9 bases, with 8 bases between them. This CDR3 is CSVEDGGQKLFF. For the CDR3, the DNA is TGCAGCGTTGAAGATGGGGGACAAAAACTGTTTTTT.

CDR3 nucleotide sequence: TGTGCCAGCAGCACCCGTAGCGGAGATACGCAGTATTTT. It specifies CASSTRSGDTQYF. The rearrangement joins TRBV5-4 to TRBJ2-3; D possibly corresponds to TRBD2 (6 bases). CDR1 is SGHNT, CDR2 YYREEE, per germline (reference sequence). The length of the CDR3 is 13 residues. V was pared by 4 bases and J by 5 bases, with 11 bases between.

This clone was observed a few times. The V and J genes are TRBV15 and TRBJ1-1; D is unresolved. Per germline, CDR1 LNHNV and CDR2 YYDKDF (reference sequence). The CDR3 is 11 residues long. V was shortened by 5 bases and J by 1 base, with 2 bases between the two germline ends. CDR3 in amino acids: CATSSNTEAFF. DNA for the CDR3: TGTGCCACCAGCTCGAACACTGAAGCTTTCTTT.